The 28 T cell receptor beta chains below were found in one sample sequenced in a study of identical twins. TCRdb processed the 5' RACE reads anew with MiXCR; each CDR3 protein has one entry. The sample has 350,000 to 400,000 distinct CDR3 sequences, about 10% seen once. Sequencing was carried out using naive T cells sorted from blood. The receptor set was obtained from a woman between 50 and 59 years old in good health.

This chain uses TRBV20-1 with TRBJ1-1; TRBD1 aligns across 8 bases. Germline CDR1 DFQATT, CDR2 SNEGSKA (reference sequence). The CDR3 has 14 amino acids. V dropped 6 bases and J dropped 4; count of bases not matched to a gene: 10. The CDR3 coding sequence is TGCAGTGCAACTAGGACAGGGAAGCGCACTGAAGCTTTCTTT. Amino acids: CSATRTGKRTEAFF.

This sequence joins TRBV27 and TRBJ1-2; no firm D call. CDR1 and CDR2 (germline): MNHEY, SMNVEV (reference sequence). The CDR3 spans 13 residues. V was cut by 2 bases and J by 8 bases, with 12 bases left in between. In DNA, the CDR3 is TGTGCCAGCAGTTTAGAGGGCCGTGAGGGCTACACCTTC. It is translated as CASSLEGREGYTF.

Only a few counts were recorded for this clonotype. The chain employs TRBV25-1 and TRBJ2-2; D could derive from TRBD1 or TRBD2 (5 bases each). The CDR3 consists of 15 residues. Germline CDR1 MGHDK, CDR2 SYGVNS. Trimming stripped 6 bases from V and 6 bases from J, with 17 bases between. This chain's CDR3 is CASRPTLRGSGELFF. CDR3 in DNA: TGTGCCAGCAGGCCGACCTTGAGGGGTTCCGGGGAGCTGTTTTTT.

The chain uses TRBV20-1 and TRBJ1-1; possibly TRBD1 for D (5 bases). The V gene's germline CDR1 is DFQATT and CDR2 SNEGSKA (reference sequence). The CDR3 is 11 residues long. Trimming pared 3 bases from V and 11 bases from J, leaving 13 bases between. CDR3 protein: CSASAGERAFF. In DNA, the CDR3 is TGCAGTGCTAGCGCGGGGGAGCGGGCTTTCTTT.

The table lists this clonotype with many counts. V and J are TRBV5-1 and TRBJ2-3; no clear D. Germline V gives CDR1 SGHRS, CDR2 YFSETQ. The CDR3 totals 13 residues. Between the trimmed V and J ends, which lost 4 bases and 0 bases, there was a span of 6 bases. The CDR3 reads CASSPISTDTQYF. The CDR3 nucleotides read TGCGCCAGCAGCCCGATTAGCACAGATACGCAGTATTTT. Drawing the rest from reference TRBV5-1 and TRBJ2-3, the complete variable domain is KAGVTQTPRYLIKTRGQQVTLSCSPISGHRSVSWYQQTPGQGLQFLFEYFSETQRNKGNFPGRFSGRQFSNSRSEMNVSTLELGDSALYLCASSPISTDTQYFGPGTRLTVL.

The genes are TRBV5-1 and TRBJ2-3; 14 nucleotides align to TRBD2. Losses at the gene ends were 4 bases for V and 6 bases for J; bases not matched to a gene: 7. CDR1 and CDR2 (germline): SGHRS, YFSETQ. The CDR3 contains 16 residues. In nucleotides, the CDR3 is TGCGCCAGCAGCCCCGGGACTAGCGGGAGTGGTGATACGCAGTATTTT. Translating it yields CASSPGTSGSGDTQYF.

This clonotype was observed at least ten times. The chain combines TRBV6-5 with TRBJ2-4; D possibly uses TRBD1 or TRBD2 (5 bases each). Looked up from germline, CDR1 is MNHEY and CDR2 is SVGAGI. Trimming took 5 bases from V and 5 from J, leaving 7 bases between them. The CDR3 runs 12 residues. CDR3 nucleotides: TGTGCCAGCAGTACGGGACAAAACATTCAGTACTTC. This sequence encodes CASSTGQNIQYF.

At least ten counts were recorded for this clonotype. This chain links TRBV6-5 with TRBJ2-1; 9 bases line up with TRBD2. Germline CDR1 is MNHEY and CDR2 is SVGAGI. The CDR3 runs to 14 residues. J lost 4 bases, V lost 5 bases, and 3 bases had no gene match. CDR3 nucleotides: TGTGCCAGCAGTGCGGGAGGGGGTTACAATGAGCAGTTCTTC. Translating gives CASSAGGGYNEQFF.

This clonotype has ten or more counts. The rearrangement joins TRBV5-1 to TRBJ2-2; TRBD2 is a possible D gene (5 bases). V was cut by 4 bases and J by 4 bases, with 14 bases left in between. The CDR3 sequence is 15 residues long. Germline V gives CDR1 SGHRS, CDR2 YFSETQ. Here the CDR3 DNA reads TGCGCCAGCAGCCCTTCGGGAAGGTTCACCGGGGAGCTGTTTTTT. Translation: CASSPSGRFTGELFF. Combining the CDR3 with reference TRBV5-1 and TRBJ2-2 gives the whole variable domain KAGVTQTPRYLIKTRGQQVTLSCSPISGHRSVSWYQQTPGQGLQFLFEYFSETQRNKGNFPGRFSGRQFSNSRSEMNVSTLELGDSALYLCASSPSGRFTGELFFGEGSRLTVL.

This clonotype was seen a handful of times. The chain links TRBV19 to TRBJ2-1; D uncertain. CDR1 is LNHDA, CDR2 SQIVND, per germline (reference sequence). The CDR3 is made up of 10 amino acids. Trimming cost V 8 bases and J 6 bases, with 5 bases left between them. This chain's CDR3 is CASLGNEQFF. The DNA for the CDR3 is TGTGCCAGTCTAGGCAATGAGCAGTTCTTC.

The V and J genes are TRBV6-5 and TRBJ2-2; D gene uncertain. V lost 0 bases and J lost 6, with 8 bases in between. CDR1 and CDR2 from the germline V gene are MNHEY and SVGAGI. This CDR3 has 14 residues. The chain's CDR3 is CASSYSNGAGELFF. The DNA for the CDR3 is TGTGCCAGCAGTTACTCGAATGGGGCCGGGGAGCTGTTTTTT.

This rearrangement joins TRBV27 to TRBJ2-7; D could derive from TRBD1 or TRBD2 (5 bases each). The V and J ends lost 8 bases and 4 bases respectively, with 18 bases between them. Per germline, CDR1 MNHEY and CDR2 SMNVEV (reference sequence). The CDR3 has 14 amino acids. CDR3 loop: CASWSLFEGYEQYF. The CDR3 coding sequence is TGTGCCAGCTGGTCCCTTTTTGAGGGGTACGAGCAGTACTTC.

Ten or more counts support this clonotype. The CDR3 is CASQRGAHQPQHF. CDR3 nucleotide sequence: TGTGCCAGCCAAAGGGGCGCCCATCAGCCCCAGCATTTT. The chain combines TRBV2 with TRBJ1-5; D is perhaps TRBD1 (5 bases). Trimming cost V 8 bases and J 5 bases, with 13 bases left between them. From germline, CDR1 is SNHLY and CDR2 FYNNEI. The CDR3 spans 13 residues.

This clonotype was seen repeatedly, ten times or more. The CDR3 DNA reads TGCGCCAGCAGCTTGGGAGGACTAGCGTCCGATGAGCAGTTCTTC. Protein product: CASSLGGLASDEQFF. The chain has TRBV5-1 and TRBJ2-1; TRBD2 matches at 9 bases. Germline CDR1 reads SGHRS; CDR2 reads YFSETQ. This CDR3 contains 15 residues. V shed 0 bases and J 8 bases; nucleotides not matched to a gene: 6. Full variable domain (rest looked up from reference TRBV5-1 and TRBJ2-1): KAGVTQTPRYLIKTRGQQVTLSCSPISGHRSVSWYQQTPGQGLQFLFEYFSETQRNKGNFPGRFSGRQFSNSRSEMNVSTLELGDSALYLCASSLGGLASDEQFFGPGTRLTVL.

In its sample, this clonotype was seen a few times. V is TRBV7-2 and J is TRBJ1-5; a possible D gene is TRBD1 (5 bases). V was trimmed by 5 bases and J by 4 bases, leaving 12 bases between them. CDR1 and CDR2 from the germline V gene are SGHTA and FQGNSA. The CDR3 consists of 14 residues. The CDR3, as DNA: TGTGCCAGCAGCCGGGGGACGGTAAATCAGCCCCAGCATTTT. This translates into CASSRGTVNQPQHF.

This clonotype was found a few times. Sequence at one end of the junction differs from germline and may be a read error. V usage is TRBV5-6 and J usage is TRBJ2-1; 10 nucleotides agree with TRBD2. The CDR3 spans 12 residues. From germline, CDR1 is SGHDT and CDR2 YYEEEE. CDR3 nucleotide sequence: TGTGCCAGCAGCTTGACGAGCGGGAGGGCCCACTTC. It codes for CASSLTSGRAHF.

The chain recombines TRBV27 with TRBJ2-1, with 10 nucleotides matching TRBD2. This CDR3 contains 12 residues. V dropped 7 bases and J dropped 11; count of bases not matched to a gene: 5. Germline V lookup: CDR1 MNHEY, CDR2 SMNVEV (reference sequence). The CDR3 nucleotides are TGTGCCAGCACAGCGGGAGGGGGTAAGCAGTTCTTC. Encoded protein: CASTAGGGKQFF.

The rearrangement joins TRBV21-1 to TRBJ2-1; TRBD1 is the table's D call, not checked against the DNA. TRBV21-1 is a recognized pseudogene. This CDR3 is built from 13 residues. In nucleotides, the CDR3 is TGTGCCAGCAGCTCCCCAGGTGGCGGGAGCACCTTCTTC. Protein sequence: CASSSPGGGSTFF.

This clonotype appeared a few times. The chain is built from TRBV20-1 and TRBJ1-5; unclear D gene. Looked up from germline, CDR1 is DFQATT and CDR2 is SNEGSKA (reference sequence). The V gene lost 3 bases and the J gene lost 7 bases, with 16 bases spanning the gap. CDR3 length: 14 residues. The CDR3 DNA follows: TGCAGTGCTAGGAGGATGGTAGGGTCCCAGCCCCAGCATTTT. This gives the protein CSARRMVGSQPQHF.

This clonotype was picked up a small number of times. CDR3 coding DNA: TGTGCCAGTAGTATCGGGGAAGAGACCCAGTACTTC. Translated: CASSIGEETQYF. V is TRBV19 and J is TRBJ2-5, with D perhaps matching TRBD2 (5 bases). Trimming removed 3 bases at V and 3 bases at J, with 5 bases between. This CDR3 contains 12 residues. The V gene's germline CDR1 is LNHDA and CDR2 SQIVND (reference sequence). Combining the CDR3 with reference TRBV19 and TRBJ2-5 gives the whole variable domain DGGITQSPKYLFRKEGQNVTLSCEQNLNHDAMYWYRQDPGQGLRLIYYSQIVNDFQKGDIAEGYSVSREKKESFPLTVTSAQKNPTAFYLCASSIGEETQYFGPGTRLLVL.

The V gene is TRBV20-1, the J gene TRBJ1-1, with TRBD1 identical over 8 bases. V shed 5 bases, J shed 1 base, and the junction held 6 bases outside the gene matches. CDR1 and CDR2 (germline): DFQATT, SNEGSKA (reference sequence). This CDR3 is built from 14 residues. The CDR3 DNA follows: TGCAGTGCTGTTGCCGGGACAGGGAACACTGAAGCTTTCTTT. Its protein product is CSAVAGTGNTEAFF.

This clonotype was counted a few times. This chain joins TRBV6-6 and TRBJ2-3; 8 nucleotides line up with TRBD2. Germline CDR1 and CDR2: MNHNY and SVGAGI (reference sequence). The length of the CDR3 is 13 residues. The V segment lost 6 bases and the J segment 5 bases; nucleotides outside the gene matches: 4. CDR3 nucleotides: TGTGCCAGCAGAGAGACTAGCGAAGATACGCAGTATTTT. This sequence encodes CASRETSEDTQYF.

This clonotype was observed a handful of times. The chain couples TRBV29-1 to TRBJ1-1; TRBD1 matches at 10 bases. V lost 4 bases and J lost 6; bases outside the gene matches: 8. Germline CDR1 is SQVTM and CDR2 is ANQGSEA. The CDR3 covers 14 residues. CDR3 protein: CSVATGGGSAEAFF. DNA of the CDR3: TGCAGCGTTGCGACAGGGGGCGGAAGCGCTGAAGCTTTCTTT.

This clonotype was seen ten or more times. CDR3 sequence: CASSGGRTDTQYF. CDR3 in DNA: TGTGCCAGCAGCGGAGGTCGCACAGATACGCAGTATTTT. V gene TRBV6-2 or TRBV6-3 combines with J gene TRBJ2-3; a weak D match, TRBD2 (5 bases). V was cut by 6 bases and J by 1 base, with 8 bases left in between. The CDR3 consists of 13 residues. Germline lookup yields CDR1 MNHEY and CDR2 SVGEGT.

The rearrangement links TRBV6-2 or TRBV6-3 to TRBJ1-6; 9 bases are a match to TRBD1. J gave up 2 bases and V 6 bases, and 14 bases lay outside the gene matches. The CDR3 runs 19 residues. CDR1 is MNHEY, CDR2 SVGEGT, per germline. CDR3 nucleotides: TGTGCCAGCAGCCCAGGGACAGGGAGCATCGGCACCTATAATTCACCCCTCCACTTT. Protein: CASSPGTGSIGTYNSPLHF.

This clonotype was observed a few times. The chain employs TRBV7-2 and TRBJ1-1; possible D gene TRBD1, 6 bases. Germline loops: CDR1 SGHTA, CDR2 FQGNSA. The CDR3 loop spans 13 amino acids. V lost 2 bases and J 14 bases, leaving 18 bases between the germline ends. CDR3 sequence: CASSLLQGRYVFF. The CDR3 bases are TGTGCCAGCAGCTTACTCCAGGGGCGTTATGTGTTCTTT. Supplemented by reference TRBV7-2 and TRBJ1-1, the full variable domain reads GAGVSQSPSNKVTEKGKDVELRCDPISGHTALYWYRQSLGQGLEFLIYFQGNSAPDKSGLPSDRFSAERTGGSVSTLTIQRTQQEDSAVYLCASSLLQGRYVFFGQGTRLTVV.

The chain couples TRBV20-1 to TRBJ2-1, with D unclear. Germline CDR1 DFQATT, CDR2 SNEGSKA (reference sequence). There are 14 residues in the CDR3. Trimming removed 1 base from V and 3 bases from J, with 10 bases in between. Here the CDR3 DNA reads TGCAGTGCTAGAGGTCTAGATGACTACAATGAGCAGTTCTTC. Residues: CSARGLDDYNEQFF.

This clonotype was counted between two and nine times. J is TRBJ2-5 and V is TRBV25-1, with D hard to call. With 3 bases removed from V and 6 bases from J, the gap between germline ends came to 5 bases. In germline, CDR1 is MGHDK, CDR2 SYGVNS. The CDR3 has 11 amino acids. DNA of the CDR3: TGTGCCAGCAGTGAGCTGCAGACCCAGTACTTC. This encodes CASSELQTQYF.